This is a list of T cell receptor beta chains from one sample in a study of shared T cell receptors in the human thymus. TCRdb's copy holds only in-frame clones and misses some; the assay was immunoSEQ multiplex PCR. The table shows some 660,000 clones, with about 89% occurring only once. The data also belong to a second study, concerning human thymus T cells.

Sequenced sample: thymocytes. The receptors shown here come from a boy less than two years old with a congenital heart defect. Each CDR3 is given with its conserved first and last residue. The D gene is left open where the match is weak. Clone size is given for some rows only: seen once, a few or many times, or a class if the clone is expanded.

>TRBV5-4|.|TRBJ2-1|.
TGTGCCAGCAGCTTTATTTTTACAAACAATGAGCAGTTCTTC
CASSFIFTNNEQFF
>TRBV18|.|TRBJ1-1|.
TGTGCCAGCTCACCCTTAGAAGACACTGAAGCTTTCTTT
CASSPLEDTEAFF
>TRBV4-2|.|TRBJ2-1|TRBD2
TGTGCCAGCAGCCAAGAAGAGACTAGCGGGAACAATGAGCAGTTCTTC
CASSQEETSGNNEQFF
>TRBV28|.|TRBJ1-4|.
TGTGCCAGCAGTCCTAGCTGGTCCGACTTGGTTGCAACTAATGAAAAACTGTTTTTT
CASSPSWSDLVATNEKLFF
>TRBV7-2|.|TRBJ2-3|TRBD2
TGTGCCAGCAGCTTAGAGCTAGCGGGAGGGGGCACAGATACGCAGTATTTT
CASSLELAGGGTDTQYF
>TRBV28|.|TRBJ2-5|TRBD2
TGTGCCAGCAGTTTAAAGCCCCTATTGTCACTAGCGGGAGGGAAAGAGGAGACCCAGTACTTC
CASSLKPLLSLAGGKEETQYF
>TRBV6-1|.|TRBJ2-1|.
TGTGCCAGCAGTGAAAGGGGGGGTGAGCAGTTCTTC
CASSERGGEQFF
>TRBV7-2|.|TRBJ1-1|TRBD1
TGTGCCAGCAGTCATACAGGGGAGCAAGCTTTCTTT
CASSHTGEQAFF
>TRBV5-4|.|TRBJ1-1|.
TGTGCCAGCAGCTTCGACGCGGTGAACACTGAAGCTTTCTTT
CASSFDAVNTEAFF
>TRBV6-6|.|TRBJ1-3|.
TGTGCCAGCAGCCAGATTTCTGGAAACACCATATATTTT
CASSQISGNTIYF
>TRBV10-2|once|TRBJ2-5|.
TGCGCCAGCAGTGCCGCGAATGAGCAGTACTTC
CASSAANEQYF
>TRBV10-2|once|TRBJ2-7|TRBD1
TGCGCCAGCAACGGATTTCAGGACAGGGGAACCTACGAGCAGTACTTC
CASNGFQDRGTYEQYF
>TRBV14|once|TRBJ2-1|TRBD2
TGTGCCAGCAGCCCGGGACTAGCGGGGGAATTCCCCCCCTACAATGAGCAGTTCTTC
CASSPGLAGEFPPYNEQFF
>TRBV7-3|.|TRBJ2-6|.
TGTGCCAGCAGCTCAGATCAGGGGGGCAACGTCCTGACTTTC
CASSSDQGGNVLTF
>TRBV30|.|TRBJ2-1|TRBD2
TGTGCCTGGAGTGTAGCGGGGGTTGGTACACGGTTCTTC
CAWSVAGVGTRFF
>TRBV29-1|once|TRBJ2-3|.
TGCAGCGCAGCAGGGCGCGGCACAGATACGCAGTATTTT
CSAAGRGTDTQYF
>TRBV4-1|.|TRBJ1-2|TRBD1
TGCGCCAGCAGCCAAGAATTAGATTTTGGGACAGGGGGCGCTTTTGGTGGCTACACCTTC
CASSQELDFGTGGAFGGYTF
>TRBV4-3|.|TRBJ2-7|.
TGCGCCAGCAGCCGGGTTGTACAGGGATACTACGAGCAGTACTTC
CASSRVVQGYYEQYF
>TRBV15|.|TRBJ2-1|.
TGTGCCACCAGCAGAGATCCCCCCGACAGCCCTCCCACCTACAATGAGCAGTTCTTC
CATSRDPPDSPPTYNEQFF
>TRBV11-1|once|TRBJ1-1|TRBD1
TGTGCCAGCAGCTTTCCCCCGGGACAGGGGGCTATCAGAGCTTTCTTT
CASSFPPGQGAIRAFF
>TRBV28|.|TRBJ1-5|TRBD1
TGTGCCAGCAGTTTCTACCCCCCCGGGACAGGGGGCATTCAGCCCCAGCATTTT
CASSFYPPGTGGIQPQHF
>TRBV5-1|.|TRBJ2-1|TRBD2
TGCGCCAGCAGCTTGGCGGGGGCGGGGGGTCACAATGAGCAGTTCTTC
CASSLAGAGGHNEQFF
>TRBV7-3|.|TRBJ1-5|.
TGTGCCAGCAGCTTAAAATCCCGTCAGCCCCAGCATTTT
CASSLKSRQPQHF
>TRBV7-2|.|TRBJ2-7|.
TGTGCCAGCGGGGGCCTCGAGCAGTACTTC
CASGGLEQYF
>TRBV19|few|TRBJ1-5|.
TGTGCCAGTAGTAGTAGTTATCAGCCCCAGCATTTT
CASSSSYQPQHF
>TRBV19|.|TRBJ1-2|TRBD1
TGTGCCAGTAGTTGTACCAGAGCAGGGGGCGACTATGGCTACACCTTC
CASSCTRAGGDYGYTF
>TRBV29-1|.|TRBJ2-3|.
TGCAGCGTAGGTCAGGGGAAAGCGACTAGCACAGATACGCAGTATTTT
CSVGQGKATSTDTQYF
>TRBV11-2|.|TRBJ1-1|.
TGTGCCAGCAGCCCTACATGCAGGGGCACTGAAGCTTTCTTT
CASSPTCRGTEAFF
>TRBV7-2|once|TRBJ2-5|TRBD1
TGTGCCAGCAGCTCTTACCGGGACAGGGCGGTAGAGACCCAGTACTTC
CASSSYRDRAVETQYF
>TRBV28|.|TRBJ2-7|TRBD2
TGTGCCAGCAGTCCCCGGACTAGCGGCTACGAGCAGTACTTC
CASSPRTSGYEQYF
>TRBV5-1|.|TRBJ2-7|.
TGCGCCAGCAGCTTGCTCTTTCCGGGGTCGGCCTACGAGCAGTACTTC
CASSLLFPGSAYEQYF
>TRBV5-3|.|TRBJ2-1|TRBD2
TGTGCCAGAAGCTATTCCTCTAGCGGGGGAACGTACAATGAGCAGTTCTTC
CARSYSSSGGTYNEQFF
>TRBV5-1|once|TRBJ2-5|TRBD2
TGCGCCAGCAGTGCGACTAGCGGGAGGGAGACCCAGTACTTC
CASSATSGRETQYF
>TRBV12-5|.|TRBJ1-3|.
TGTGCTAGTGGTCCTCCGGCGGGTGCCGCAAACACCATATATTTT
CASGPPAGAANTIYF
>TRBV7-9|.|TRBJ2-7|TRBD1
TGTGCCAGCAGCTTTCTAAGACAGGGTCCCGACGAGCAGTACTTC
CASSFLRQGPDEQYF
>TRBV6-5|.|TRBJ2-7|TRBD1
TGTGCCAGCAGTAGGACAGGGTTCTACGAGCAGTACTTC
CASSRTGFYEQYF
>TRBV7-8|.|TRBJ1-2|.
TGTGCCAGCAGCTTAGTGAGGGGGAGTAATGGCTACACCTTC
CASSLVRGSNGYTF
>TRBV6-5|.|TRBJ2-5|TRBD1
TGTGCCAGCAGTTACTCGGGGGACAGACAAGAGACCCAGTACTTC
CASSYSGDRQETQYF
>TRBV7-3|.|TRBJ1-6|TRBD1
TGTGCCAGCAGCTTACGGGACAGGCATTCACCCCTCCACTTT
CASSLRDRHSPLHF
>TRBV30|.|TRBJ1-5|TRBD1
TGTGCCTGGAGTGTACTTGGACAGGGATCTCCTGGTGTCAATCAGCCCCAGCATTTT
CAWSVLGQGSPGVNQPQHF